The entry that follows covers one T cell receptor (beta chain) sequence. Donors comprised healthy HIV-negative adults lacking recent acute infections or vaccinations. Original methodology: With immunoSEQ giving junction-only sequences and no quality scores, filtering differed. TCRdb's table, derived via immunoSEQ multiplex PCR, lists solely in-frame clones and lacks some. The V and J calls and clone size come from that table; D and trimming were worked out from the DNA. The sample lists about 2 million clones, 85% to 95% occurring once. The data stem from a study of shared clonotypes between healthy human individuals. Looking at the study overall: The study drew on a couple of women and a few men aged 18 to 49 as donors.

This TCR derives from a man aged 18 to 29 in good health. Sequences were obtained from naive CD4+ T cells sorted from blood. Specified subset: CD45RA+ positively selected.

CDR3 DNA sequence: TGTGCCAGCAGTTTAAGGGCTGCCAATGAGCAGTTCTTC. It encodes CASSLRAANEQFF. This sequence joins TRBV27 and TRBJ2-1; D gene unclear. The length of the CDR3 is 13 residues. Trimming stripped 2 bases from V and 6 bases from J, with 8 bases between. CDR1 and CDR2 (germline): MNHEY, SMNVEV (reference sequence).